This T cell receptor beta chain was sequenced during a study of CD8 T cells in ankylosing spondylitis. This clonotype occurred many times. Its matching antigen is unknown. Whole-study results and caveats: Significant enrichment of disease-linked clones was reportedly seen in matched ankylosing spondylitis synovial fluid. Seemingly characteristic of ankylosing spondylitis blood was a TCR beta motif consisting of 7 or 8 highly homologous variants.

This CDR3 comprises 13 residues. The V end was cut by 0 bases, the J end by 5 bases, with 8 bases between. Looked up from germline, CDR1 is SGDLS and CDR2 is YYNGEE. TCRdb independently ran MiXCR on the 5' RACE reads; one entry per CDR3 protein. The sample yields over 150,000 distinct CDR3 sequences, about 18% seen once. Sequences were obtained from blood, either unsorted or a sorted T cell fraction (not recorded which). The sequence came from a male donor under 35 with ankylosing spondylitis or in good health (not recorded which). This sequence joins TRBV9 and TRBJ1-1, with D unresolved. CDR3 loop: CASSVAPGTEAFF. The CDR3 coding sequence is TGTGCCAGCAGCGTAGCGCCAGGAACTGAAGCTTTCTTT.